This TCR beta chain was found in a study of cytomegalovirus exposure and HLA in healthy donors. This clone was observed a few times. Its target is not known. This CDR3 spans 15 amino acids. Between the trimmed V and J ends, which lost 6 bases and 2 bases, there was a span of 16 bases. Germline loops: CDR1 KGHSH, CDR2 LQKENI. Study-level points and caveats: As a later analysis revealed, most CMV-associated TCR beta chains appeared HLA-restricted. The study recorded some 160 TCR beta chains that were cytomegalovirus-associated.

The PCR ran on 60 Vbeta and 13 Jbeta primers. Profiled with immunoSEQ multiplex PCR; TCRdb holds only in-frame clones, not every one. Among more than 90,000 clones listed, around 76% were seen once. This sequence originates from a man aged 40-55 years in good health and CMV-seropositive. The gene calls are TRBV18 and TRBJ1-2; the D is unclear. The sequenced sample consisted of PBMCs. The CDR3 protein is CASSPSGGVNYGYTF. The CDR3 DNA reads as TGTGCCAGCTCCCCATCAGGCGGGGTCAACTATGGCTACACCTTC.